This TCR beta chain was recovered during a study of early T cells in non-severe SARS-CoV-2 infection. Study overall: Investigators sequenced bulk RNA drawn from unsorted whole blood, and chains remained unpaired. Study-wide results and limits: VDJdb-based annotation leaned toward anti-spike CD8 responses and missed private and CD4 specificities.

This clonotype was detected only a few times. Its cognate antigen is unknown. Individual cDNA molecules each received unique molecular identifiers attached to them. TCRdb re-derived calls from the 5' RACE reads in MiXCR, one entry per CDR3 protein. The table includes about 83,000 distinct CDR3 sequences, roughly an eighth detected once. The germline CDR1 and CDR2 sequences are MGHDK and SYGVNS. The germline V and J ends were trimmed by 5 bases and 1 base, with 10 bases remaining between them. This CDR3 contains 14 residues. The TCR originated in an adult who was a healthcare worker with PCR-confirmed SARS-CoV-2 infection or an uninfected control (not recorded which). V gene TRBV25-1 combines with J gene TRBJ2-3, with D uncertain. Sequenced material: whole blood. The chain's CDR3 is CASSPMAGTDTQYF. The CDR3 region has the DNA TGTGCCAGCAGTCCCATGGCGGGCACAGATACGCAGTATTTT. Supplemented by reference TRBV25-1 and TRBJ2-3, the full variable domain reads EADIYQTPRYLVIGTGKKITLECSQTMGHDKMYWYQQDPGMELHLIHYSYGVNSTEKGDLSSESTVSRIRTEHFPLTLESARPSHTSQYLCASSPMAGTDTQYFGPGTRLTVL.